This T cell receptor (beta chain) was identified in a study of blood T cell repertoires in COVID-19. Overall study: COVID-19 samples collected from the United States, Italy and Spain covered acute and convalescent phases. T cells, B-cell-depleted T cells, or PBMCs supplied cDNA or gDNA.

CDR1 and CDR2 (germline): SGHTA, FQGNSA. CDR3 length equals 15 residues. V lost 2 bases and J lost 6; bases outside the gene matches: 6. Per the original methods: Amplification from reference gene primers served as the basis for estimated nucleated cell counts. Generated by immunoSEQ multiplex PCR, the TCRdb table keeps only in-frame clones and is missing some. V and J calls and clone size are given by that table; D and trimming were obtained from the DNA. Here the sample spans about 23,000 clones, 65% to 90% being singletons. This clone was found once. The TCR was taken from an elderly woman with acute or convalescent COVID-19. The J gene is TRBJ1-2, the V gene TRBV7-2; 10 bases line up with TRBD1. Material: peripheral blood. The CDR3 loop reads CASSLRQGALNGYTF. The DNA of the CDR3 is TGTGCCAGCAGCTTACGACAGGGGGCCTTAAATGGCTACACCTTC.